These 5 T cell receptor beta chains share one sample of origin, sequenced in a study of beta chain features in type 1 diabetes. No antigens are known for them. General observations from the study: Within each of all four CD4+ subsets, Type 1 diabetes patients had TCRB CDR3s that were moderately but significantly shorter.

The isolated RNA, all of it, was reverse transcribed, so expressed TCRB transcripts were what got sequenced. Generated by immunoSEQ multiplex PCR, the TCRdb table keeps only in-frame clones and is missing some. This table has about 390,000 clones, 8% to 10% appearing once. Sequencing was done on a sample of central memory CD4+ T cells from blood. The receptors stem from a young man with type 1 diabetes.

The J gene is TRBJ2-5, the V gene TRBV20-1; D not resolved. V dropped 7 bases and J dropped 2 bases, with 8 bases sitting between them. The CDR3 contains 11 residues. The germline gives CDR1 DFQATT, CDR2 SNEGSKA (reference sequence). CDR3 loop: CSGQDQETQYF. The CDR3 nucleotides are TGCAGTGGACAAGATCAAGAGACCCAGTACTTC.

This sequence joins TRBV20-1 and TRBJ1-2; maybe TRBD1 (5 bases). This CDR3 has 11 residues. V gave up 7 bases and J gave up 3 bases, with 9 bases separating them. Germline CDR1 DFQATT, CDR2 SNEGSKA (reference sequence). CDR3 sequence reads: CSGVGDYGYTF. The DNA of the CDR3 is TGCAGTGGAGTGGGGGACTATGGCTACACCTTC.

This clone was counted a few times. The V and J genes are TRBV4-3 and TRBJ2-7, with D maybe TRBD1 (5 bases). In germline, CDR1 is LGHNA, CDR2 YSLEER. This CDR3 is 13 amino acids long. Trimming took off 4 bases at V and 4 bases at J, with 11 bases between the two ends. CDR3 amino acids: CASSRDSEYEQYF. In DNA, the CDR3 is TGCGCCAGCAGCCGAGACAGTGAGTACGAGCAGTACTTC.

This clone has ten or more counts. The chain is built from TRBV27 and TRBJ2-6, with 8 bases that match TRBD1. Germline V gene data show CDR1 as MNHEY and CDR2 as SMNVEV (reference sequence). CDR3 length: 17 residues. J lost 2 bases, V lost 7 bases, and 10 bases had no gene match. The CDR3 protein is CASMGYRGIPGANVLTF. The CDR3 DNA reads as TGTGCCAGCATGGGGTACAGGGGGATTCCTGGGGCCAACGTCCTGACTTTC.

V and J are TRBV30 and TRBJ1-1; D not resolved. The germline CDR1 and CDR2 sequences are GTSNPN and SVGIG (reference sequence). Trimming cost V 5 bases and J 6 bases, with 19 bases left between them. CDR3 size: 14 residues. The CDR3 here is CAWCGRLGGAEAFF. The CDR3 nucleotides read TGTGCCTGGTGTGGTCGTCTTGGTGGGGCTGAAGCTTTCTTT.